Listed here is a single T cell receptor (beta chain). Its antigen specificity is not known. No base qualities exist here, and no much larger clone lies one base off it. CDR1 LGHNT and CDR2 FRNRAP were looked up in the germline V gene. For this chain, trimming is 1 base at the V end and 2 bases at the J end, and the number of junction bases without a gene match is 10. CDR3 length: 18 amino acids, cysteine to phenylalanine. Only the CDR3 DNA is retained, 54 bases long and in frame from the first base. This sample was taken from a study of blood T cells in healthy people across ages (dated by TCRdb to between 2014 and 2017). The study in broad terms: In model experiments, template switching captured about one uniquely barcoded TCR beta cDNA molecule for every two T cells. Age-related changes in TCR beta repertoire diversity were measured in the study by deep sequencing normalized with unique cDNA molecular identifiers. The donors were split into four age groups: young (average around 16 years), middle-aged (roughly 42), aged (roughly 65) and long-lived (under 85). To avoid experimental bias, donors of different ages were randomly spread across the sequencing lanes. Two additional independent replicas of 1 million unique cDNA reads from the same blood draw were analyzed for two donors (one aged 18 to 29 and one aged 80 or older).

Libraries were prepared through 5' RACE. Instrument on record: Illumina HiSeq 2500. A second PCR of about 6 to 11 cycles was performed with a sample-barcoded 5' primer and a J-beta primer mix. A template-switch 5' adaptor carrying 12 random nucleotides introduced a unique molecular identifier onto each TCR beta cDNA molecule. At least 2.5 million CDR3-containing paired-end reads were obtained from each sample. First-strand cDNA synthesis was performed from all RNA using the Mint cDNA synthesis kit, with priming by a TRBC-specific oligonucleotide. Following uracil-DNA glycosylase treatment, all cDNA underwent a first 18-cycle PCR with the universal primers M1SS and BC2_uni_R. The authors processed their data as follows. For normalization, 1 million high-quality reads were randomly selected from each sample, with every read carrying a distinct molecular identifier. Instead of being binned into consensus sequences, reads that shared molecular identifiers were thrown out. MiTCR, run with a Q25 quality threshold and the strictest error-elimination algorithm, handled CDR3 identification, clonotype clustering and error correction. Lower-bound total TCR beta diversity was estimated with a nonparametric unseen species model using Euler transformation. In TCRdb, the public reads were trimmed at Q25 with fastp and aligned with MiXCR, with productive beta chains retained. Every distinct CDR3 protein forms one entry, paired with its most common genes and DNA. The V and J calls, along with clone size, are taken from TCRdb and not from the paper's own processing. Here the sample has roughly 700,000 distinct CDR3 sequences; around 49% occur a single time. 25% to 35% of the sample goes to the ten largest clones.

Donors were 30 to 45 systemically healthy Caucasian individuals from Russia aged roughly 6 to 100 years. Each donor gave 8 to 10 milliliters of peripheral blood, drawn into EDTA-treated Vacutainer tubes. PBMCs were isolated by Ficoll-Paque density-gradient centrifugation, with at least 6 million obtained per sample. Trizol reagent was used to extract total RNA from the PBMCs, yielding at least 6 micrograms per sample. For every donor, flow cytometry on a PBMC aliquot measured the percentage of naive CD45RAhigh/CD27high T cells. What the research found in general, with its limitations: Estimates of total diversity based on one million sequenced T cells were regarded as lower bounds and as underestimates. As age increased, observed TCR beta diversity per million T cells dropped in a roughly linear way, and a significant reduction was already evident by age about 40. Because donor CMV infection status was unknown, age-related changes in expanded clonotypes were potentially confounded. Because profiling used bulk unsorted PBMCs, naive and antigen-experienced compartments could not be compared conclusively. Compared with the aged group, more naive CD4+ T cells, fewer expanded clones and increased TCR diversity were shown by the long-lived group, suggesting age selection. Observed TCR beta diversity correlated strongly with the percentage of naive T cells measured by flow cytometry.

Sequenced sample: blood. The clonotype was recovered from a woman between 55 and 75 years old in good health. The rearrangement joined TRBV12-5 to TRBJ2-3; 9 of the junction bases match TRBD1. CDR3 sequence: CASGLEEQGALITDTQYF. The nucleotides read TGTGCTAGTGGTTTGGAGGAACAGGGGGCCCTTATCACAGATACGCAGTATTTT.